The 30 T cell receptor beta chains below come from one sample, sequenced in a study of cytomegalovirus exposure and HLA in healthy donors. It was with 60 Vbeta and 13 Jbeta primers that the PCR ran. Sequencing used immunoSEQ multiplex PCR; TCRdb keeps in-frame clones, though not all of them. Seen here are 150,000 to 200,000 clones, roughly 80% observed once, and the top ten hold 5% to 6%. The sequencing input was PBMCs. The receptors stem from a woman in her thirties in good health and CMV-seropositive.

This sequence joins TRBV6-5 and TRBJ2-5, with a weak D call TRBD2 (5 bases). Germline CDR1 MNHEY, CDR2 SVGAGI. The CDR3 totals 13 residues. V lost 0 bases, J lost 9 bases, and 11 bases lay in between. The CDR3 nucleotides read TGTGCCAGCAGTTACTCGGGCCTCGGGGCCCAGTACTTC. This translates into CASSYSGLGAQYF.

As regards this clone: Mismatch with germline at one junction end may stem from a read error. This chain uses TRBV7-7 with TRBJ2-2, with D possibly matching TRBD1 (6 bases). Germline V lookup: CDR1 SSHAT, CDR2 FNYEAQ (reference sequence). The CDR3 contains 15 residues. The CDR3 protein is CASRAGTTNTGELFF. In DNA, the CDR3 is TGTGCTAGCAGAGCCGGGACAACGAACACCGGGGAGCTGTTTTTT.

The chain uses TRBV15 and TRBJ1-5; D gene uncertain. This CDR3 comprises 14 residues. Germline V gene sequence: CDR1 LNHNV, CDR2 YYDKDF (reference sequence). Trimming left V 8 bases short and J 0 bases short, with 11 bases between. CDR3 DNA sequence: TGTGCCACCCAGATCGGGAGTAGCAATCAGCCCCAGCATTTT. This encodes CATQIGSSNQPQHF.

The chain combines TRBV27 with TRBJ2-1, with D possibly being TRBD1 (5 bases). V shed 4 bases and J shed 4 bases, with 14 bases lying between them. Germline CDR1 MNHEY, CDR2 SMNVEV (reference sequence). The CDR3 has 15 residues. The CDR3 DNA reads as TGTGCCAGCAGTTCCAACCAAAGGGGTTACAATGAGCAGTTCTTC. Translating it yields CASSSNQRGYNEQFF.

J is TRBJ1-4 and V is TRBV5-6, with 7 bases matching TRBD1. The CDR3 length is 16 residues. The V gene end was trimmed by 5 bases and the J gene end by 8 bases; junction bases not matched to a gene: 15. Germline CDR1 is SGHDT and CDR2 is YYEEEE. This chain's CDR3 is CASSMDRGGEEEKLFF. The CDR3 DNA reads TGTGCCAGCAGTATGGACCGAGGGGGCGAGGAGGAAAAACTGTTTTTT.

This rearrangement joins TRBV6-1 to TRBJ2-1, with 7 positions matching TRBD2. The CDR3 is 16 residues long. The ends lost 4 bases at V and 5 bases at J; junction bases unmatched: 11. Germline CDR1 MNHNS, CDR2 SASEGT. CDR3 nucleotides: TGTGCCAGCAGTGTCCTTGTCAGGGACTATAACAATGAGCAGTTCTTC. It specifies CASSVLVRDYNNEQFF.

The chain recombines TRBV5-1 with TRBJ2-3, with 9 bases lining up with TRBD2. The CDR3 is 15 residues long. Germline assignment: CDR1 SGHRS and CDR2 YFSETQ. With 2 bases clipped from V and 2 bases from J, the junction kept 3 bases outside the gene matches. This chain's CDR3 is CASSFLAGITDTQYF. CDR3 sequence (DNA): TGCGCCAGCAGCTTTCTAGCGGGGATCACAGATACGCAGTATTTT.

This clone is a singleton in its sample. Here the CDR3 DNA reads TGTGCCAGCAGCTCACAGACAGGGGGACCTGGAAACACCATATATTTT. It encodes CASSSQTGGPGNTIYF. The chain combines TRBV7-8 with TRBJ1-3; 9 bases line up with TRBD1. The junction had 6 bases not matched to a gene; V was cut back by 4 bases and J by 2 bases. The CDR3 runs to 16 residues. Germline V gene data show CDR1 as SGHVS and CDR2 as FQNEAQ.

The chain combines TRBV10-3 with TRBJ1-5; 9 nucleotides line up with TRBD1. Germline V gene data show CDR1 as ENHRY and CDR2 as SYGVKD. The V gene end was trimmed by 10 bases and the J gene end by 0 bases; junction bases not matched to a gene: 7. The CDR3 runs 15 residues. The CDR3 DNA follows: TGTGCCAGCGGGACAGGGCAAAATAGCAATCAGCCCCAGCATTTT. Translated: CASGTGQNSNQPQHF.

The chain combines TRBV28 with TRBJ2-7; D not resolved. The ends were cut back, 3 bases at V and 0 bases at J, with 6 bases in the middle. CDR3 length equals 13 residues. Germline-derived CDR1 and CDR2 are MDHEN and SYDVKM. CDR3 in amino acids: CASSFHSSYEQYF. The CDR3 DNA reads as TGTGCCAGCAGTTTCCACAGCTCCTACGAGCAGTACTTC.

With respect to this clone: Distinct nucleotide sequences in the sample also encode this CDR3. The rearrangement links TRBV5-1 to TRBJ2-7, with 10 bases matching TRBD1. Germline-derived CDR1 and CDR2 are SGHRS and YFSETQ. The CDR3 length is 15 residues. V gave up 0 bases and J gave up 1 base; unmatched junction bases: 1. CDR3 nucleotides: TGCGCCAGCAGCTTGGGGACAGGGGGGTCCTACGAGCAGTACTTC. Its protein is CASSLGTGGSYEQYF.

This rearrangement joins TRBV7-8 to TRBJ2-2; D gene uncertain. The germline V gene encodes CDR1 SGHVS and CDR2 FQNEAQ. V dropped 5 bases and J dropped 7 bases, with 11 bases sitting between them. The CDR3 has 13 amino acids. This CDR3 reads CASSQVAVGELFF. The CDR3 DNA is TGTGCCAGCAGCCAAGTCGCGGTCGGGGAGCTGTTTTTT.

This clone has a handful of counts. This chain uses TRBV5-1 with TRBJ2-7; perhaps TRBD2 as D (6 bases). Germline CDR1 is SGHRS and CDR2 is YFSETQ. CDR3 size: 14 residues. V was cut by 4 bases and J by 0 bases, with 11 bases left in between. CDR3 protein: CASSRDSVSYEQYF. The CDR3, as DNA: TGCGCCAGCAGCCGGGACTCCGTCTCCTACGAGCAGTACTTC.

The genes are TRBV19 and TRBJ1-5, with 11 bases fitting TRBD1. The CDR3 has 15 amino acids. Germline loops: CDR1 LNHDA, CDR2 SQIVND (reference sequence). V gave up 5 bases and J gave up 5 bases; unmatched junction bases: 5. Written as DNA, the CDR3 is TGTGCCAGTAGTCCCCGGACAGGGGGCCATCAGCCCCAGCATTTT. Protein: CASSPRTGGHQPQHF.

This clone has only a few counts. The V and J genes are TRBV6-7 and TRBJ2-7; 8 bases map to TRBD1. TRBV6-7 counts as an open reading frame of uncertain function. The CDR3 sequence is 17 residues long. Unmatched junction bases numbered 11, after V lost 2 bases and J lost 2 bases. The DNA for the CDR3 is TGTGCCAGCAGTTACCCGTCCCGGACAGGGAAGGCCTACGAGCAGTACTTC. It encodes CASSYPSRTGKAYEQYF.

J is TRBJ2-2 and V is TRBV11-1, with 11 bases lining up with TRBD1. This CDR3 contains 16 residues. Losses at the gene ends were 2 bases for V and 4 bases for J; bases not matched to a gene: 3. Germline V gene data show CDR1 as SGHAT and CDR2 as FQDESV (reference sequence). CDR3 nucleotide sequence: TGTGCCAGCAGCTTAAGGACAGGGGGCATCACCGGGGAGCTGTTTTTT. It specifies CASSLRTGGITGELFF.

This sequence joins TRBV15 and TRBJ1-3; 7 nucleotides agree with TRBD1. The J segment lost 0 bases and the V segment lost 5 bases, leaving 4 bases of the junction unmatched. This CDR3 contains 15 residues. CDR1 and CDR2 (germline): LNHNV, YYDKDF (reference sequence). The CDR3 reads CATSEDRYSGNTIYF. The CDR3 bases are TGTGCCACCAGCGAGGACAGGTACTCTGGAAACACCATATATTTT.

The CDR3 coding sequence is TGTGCCAGCAGTCCCCGGTGGGGCGTCGACTATGGCTACACCTTC. Translated: CASSPRWGVDYGYTF. The V call is TRBV5-5, the J call TRBJ1-2; D may be TRBD1 (5 bases). CDR3 length: 15 amino acids. V gave up 5 bases and J gave up 3 bases, with 17 bases separating them. In germline, CDR1 is SGHKS, CDR2 YYEKEE (reference sequence).

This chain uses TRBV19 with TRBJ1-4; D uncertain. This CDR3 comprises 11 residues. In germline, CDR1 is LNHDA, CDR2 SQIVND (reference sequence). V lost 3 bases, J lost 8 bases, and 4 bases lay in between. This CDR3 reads CASSMSEKLFF. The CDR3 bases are TGTGCCAGTAGTATGTCGGAAAAACTGTTTTTT. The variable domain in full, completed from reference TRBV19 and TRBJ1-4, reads DGGITQSPKYLFRKEGQNVTLSCEQNLNHDAMYWYRQDPGQGLRLIYYSQIVNDFQKGDIAEGYSVSREKKESFPLTVTSAQKNPTAFYLCASSMSEKLFFGSGTQLSVL.

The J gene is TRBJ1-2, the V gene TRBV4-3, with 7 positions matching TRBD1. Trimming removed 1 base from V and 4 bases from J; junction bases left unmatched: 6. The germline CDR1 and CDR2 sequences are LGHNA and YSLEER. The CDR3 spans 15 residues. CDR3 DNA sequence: TGCGCCAGCAGCCAAGCGACAGGGCCGCCCTATGGCTACACCTTC. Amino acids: CASSQATGPPYGYTF.

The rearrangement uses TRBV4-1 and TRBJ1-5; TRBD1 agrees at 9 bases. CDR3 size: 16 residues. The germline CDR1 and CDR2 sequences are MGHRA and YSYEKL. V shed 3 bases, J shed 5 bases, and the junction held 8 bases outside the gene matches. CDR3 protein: CASSHSGQGTYQPQHF. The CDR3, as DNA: TGCGCCAGCAGCCATTCGGGACAGGGAACCTATCAGCCCCAGCATTTT.

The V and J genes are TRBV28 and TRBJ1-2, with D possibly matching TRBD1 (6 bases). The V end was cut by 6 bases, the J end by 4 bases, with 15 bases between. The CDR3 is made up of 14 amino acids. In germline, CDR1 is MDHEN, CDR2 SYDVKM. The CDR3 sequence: CASRPQGASYGYTF. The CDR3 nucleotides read TGTGCCAGCAGGCCACAGGGAGCCTCCTATGGCTACACCTTC.

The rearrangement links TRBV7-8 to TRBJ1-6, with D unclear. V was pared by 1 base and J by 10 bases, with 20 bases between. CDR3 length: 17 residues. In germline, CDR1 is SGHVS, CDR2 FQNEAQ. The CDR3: CASSLVGLLTSGSPLHF. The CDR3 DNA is TGTGCCAGCAGCTTAGTAGGGCTCTTAACCTCGGGGTCACCCCTCCACTTT.

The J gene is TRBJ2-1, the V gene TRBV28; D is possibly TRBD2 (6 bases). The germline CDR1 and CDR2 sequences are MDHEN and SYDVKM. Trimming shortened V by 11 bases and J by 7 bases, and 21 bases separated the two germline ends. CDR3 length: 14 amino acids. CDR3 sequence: CAQPWRGTQNEQFF. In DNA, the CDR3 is TGTGCCCAGCCGTGGCGGGGAACCCAAAATGAGCAGTTCTTC.

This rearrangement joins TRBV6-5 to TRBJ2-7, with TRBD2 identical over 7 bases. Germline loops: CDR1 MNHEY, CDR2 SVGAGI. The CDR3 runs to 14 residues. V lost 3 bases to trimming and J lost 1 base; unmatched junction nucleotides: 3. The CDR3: CASSYGGVSYEQYF. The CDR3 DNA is TGTGCCAGCAGTTATGGGGGGGTTTCCTACGAGCAGTACTTC.

The CDR3 loop is CASSPVEGQGTDTQYF. CDR3 coding DNA: TGTGCCAGCAGCCCGGTGGAGGGTCAGGGCACAGATACGCAGTATTTT. The chain is built from TRBV5-5 and TRBJ2-3; tentatively, D is TRBD2 (6 bases). The CDR3 has 16 amino acids. Trimming removed 4 bases at V and 1 base at J, with 16 bases between. Germline CDR1 and CDR2: SGHKS and YYEKEE (reference sequence).

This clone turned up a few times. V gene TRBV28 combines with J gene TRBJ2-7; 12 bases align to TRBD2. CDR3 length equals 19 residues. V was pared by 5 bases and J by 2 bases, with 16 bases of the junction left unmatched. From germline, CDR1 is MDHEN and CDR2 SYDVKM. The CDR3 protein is CASSTRTSGKYEHPYEQYF. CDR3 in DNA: TGTGCCAGCAGTACCCGGACTAGCGGGAAATATGAACACCCCTACGAGCAGTACTTC.

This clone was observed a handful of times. The CDR3 sequence is CASSVVFEYTF. DNA of the CDR3: TGTGCCAGCAGCGTAGTATTTGAGTACACCTTC. The V and J genes are TRBV9 and TRBJ1-2, with D unclear. This CDR3 is built from 11 residues. CDR1 and CDR2 from the germline V gene are SGDLS and YYNGEE. Trimming removed 0 bases from V and 11 bases from J, with 8 bases in between. Complete variable domain (other parts from reference TRBV9 and TRBJ1-2): DSGVTQTPKHLITATGQRVTLRCSPRSGDLSVYWYQQSLDQGLQFLIQYYNGEERAKGNILERFSAQQFPDLHSELNLSSLELGDSALYFCASSVVFEYTFGSGTRLTVV.

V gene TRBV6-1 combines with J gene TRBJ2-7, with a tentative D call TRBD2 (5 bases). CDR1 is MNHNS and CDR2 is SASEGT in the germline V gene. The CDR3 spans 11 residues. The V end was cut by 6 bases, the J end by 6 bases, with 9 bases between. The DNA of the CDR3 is TGTGCCAGCAGGAGGGTAACCGAGCAGTACTTC. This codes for CASRRVTEQYF.

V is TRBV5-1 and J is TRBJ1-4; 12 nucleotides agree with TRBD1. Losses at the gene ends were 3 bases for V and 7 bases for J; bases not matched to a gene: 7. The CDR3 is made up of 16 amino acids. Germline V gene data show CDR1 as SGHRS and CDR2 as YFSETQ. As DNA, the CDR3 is TGCGCCAGCAGCTCCACCGGGACAGGGGGCTTTGAAAAACTGTTTTTT. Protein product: CASSSTGTGGFEKLFF.